The 28 T cell receptor beta chains reported below all come from one sample, sequenced in a study of blood T cell repertoires in COVID-19. Libraries were prepared by immunoSEQ multiplex PCR; TCRdb keeps only in-frame clonotypes and omits some of them. The sample consists of around 150,000 clones, around 93% of them appearing once. The sequencing input was peripheral blood. Receptors were obtained from a man aged 25-40 years with COVID-19, enrolled during active disease.

V usage is TRBV19 and J usage is TRBJ2-2; 7 nucleotides agree with TRBD1. Germline CDR1 reads LNHDA; CDR2 reads SQIVND (reference sequence). The CDR3 has 17 amino acids. V gave up 10 bases and J gave up 4 bases; unmatched junction bases: 18. DNA for the CDR3: TGTGCCACCAAACGTCTCACAGGGGATTCCCTCACCGGGGAGCTGTTTTTT. Amino acids: CATKRLTGDSLTGELFF.

The rearrangement links TRBV4-1 to TRBJ2-2; 8 bases map to TRBD1. Germline CDR1 is MGHRA and CDR2 is YSYEKL. The J segment lost 1 base and the V segment lost 4 bases, leaving 2 bases of the junction unmatched. This CDR3 comprises 15 residues. CDR3 loop: CASSRGQGNTGELFF. The DNA for the CDR3 is TGCGCCAGCAGCCGCGGACAGGGGAACACCGGGGAGCTGTTTTTT.

The gene calls are TRBV28 and TRBJ1-2, with D perhaps TRBD1 (6 bases). V was clipped by 3 bases and J by 5 bases, with 7 bases between them. This CDR3 comprises 12 residues. Germline V CDR1 and CDR2: MDHEN, SYDVKM. CDR3 in amino acids: CASSLQGYGYTF. DNA of the CDR3: TGTGCCAGCAGTTTGCAGGGGTATGGCTACACCTTC.

A note on this clone: An end of the junction differs from the germline gene, which may be a read error. The V gene is TRBV7-9, the J gene TRBJ1-2; D is uncertain. Germline values: CDR1 SEHNR, CDR2 FQNEAQ (reference sequence). The CDR3 consists of 14 residues. The CDR3 sequence is CASILSAANYGYTF. The CDR3 nucleotides are TGTGCCAGCATCTTATCCGCAGCTAACTATGGCTACACCTTC. The full variable domain, completed using reference TRBV7-9 and TRBJ1-2, is DTGVSQNPRHKITKRGQNVTFRCDPISEHNRLYWYRQTLGQGPEFLTYFQNEAQLEKSRLLSDRFSAERPKGSFSTLEIQRTEQGDSAMYLCASILSAANYGYTFGSGTRLTVV.

To note about this clone: The sample carries other DNA sequences with the same CDR3. The V call is TRBV19, the J call TRBJ2-1; D might be TRBD1 (6 bases). The V and J ends lost 2 bases and 2 bases respectively, with 10 bases between them. The CDR3 runs 15 residues. Germline values: CDR1 LNHDA, CDR2 SQIVND (reference sequence). Here the CDR3 reads CASSIPGTPYNEQFF. The CDR3 nucleotides read TGTGCCAGTAGTATACCCGGGACACCCTACAATGAGCAGTTCTTC.

The J gene is TRBJ1-4, the V gene TRBV7-9; possibly TRBD1 for D (6 bases). The CDR3 consists of 17 residues. V lost 5 bases to trimming and J lost 4 bases, with 20 bases between them. The germline gives CDR1 SEHNR, CDR2 FQNEAQ (reference sequence). The CDR3 spells CASSPRSIGGINEKLFF. The CDR3 DNA reads as TGTGCCAGCAGCCCCCGGTCAATAGGGGGTATTAATGAAAAACTGTTTTTT.

The table lists this clone with a count of one. V gene TRBV18 combines with J gene TRBJ2-1, with 8 bases aligning to TRBD1. Trimming cost V 5 bases and J 5 bases; bases outside gene matches: 5. There are 14 residues in the CDR3. In germline, CDR1 is KGHSH, CDR2 LQKENI. CDR3 coding DNA: TGTGCCAGCTCAACAGGGGGGTTCAACAATGAGCAGTTCTTC. Translation gives CASSTGGFNNEQFF.

The rearrangement links TRBV5-1 to TRBJ2-1, with D possibly TRBD1 on 6 matching bases. Germline V gives CDR1 SGHRS, CDR2 YFSETQ. This CDR3 spans 14 amino acids. The V gene lost 7 bases and the J gene lost 14 bases, with 25 bases spanning the gap. The CDR3 DNA reads as TGCGCCAGCTCAGAAACCCGGGACATTGAGAGTGAGTTCTTC. Its translation: CASSETRDIESEFF.

V is TRBV24-1 and J is TRBJ1-6; no clear D gene. Germline V lookup: CDR1 KGHDR, CDR2 SFDVKD. The V gene lost 3 bases and the J gene lost 10 bases, with 12 bases spanning the gap. The CDR3 has 14 residues. The CDR3, as DNA: TGTGCCACCAGTGATGGGCCCTCAGTCTCACCCCTCCACTTT. It translates to CATSDGPSVSPLHF.

The genes are TRBV6-5 and TRBJ1-5; D possibly corresponds to TRBD1 (5 bases). Germline CDR1 is MNHEY and CDR2 is SVGAGI. This CDR3 spans 13 amino acids. The ends were cut back, 6 bases at V and 5 bases at J, with 11 bases in the middle. The CDR3 loop is CASSRGIDQPQHF. Written as DNA, the CDR3 is TGTGCCAGCAGCCGGGGGATTGATCAGCCCCAGCATTTT.

V gene TRBV27 combines with J gene TRBJ2-1; 7 nucleotides match TRBD1. The CDR3 covers 17 residues. Germline V CDR1 and CDR2: MNHEY, SMNVEV (reference sequence). V lost 6 bases and J lost 4; bases outside the gene matches: 15. The CDR3 loop is CASSLAWTGPTYNEQFF. CDR3 DNA sequence: TGTGCCAGCAGCCTTGCCTGGACAGGACCTACATACAATGAGCAGTTCTTC.

The chain is built from TRBV7-3 and TRBJ2-3; 12 positions agree with TRBD2. This CDR3 comprises 18 residues. The germline V gene encodes CDR1 SGHTA and CDR2 FQGTGA. Trimming cost V 5 bases and J 2 bases; bases outside gene matches: 11. CDR3 region: CASSPRLAGASLTDTQYF. As DNA, the CDR3 is TGTGCCAGCAGCCCGAGACTAGCGGGAGCGTCTCTCACAGATACGCAGTATTTT.

The chain is built from TRBV24-1 and TRBJ1-6; a weak D match, TRBD1 (6 bases). CDR1 is KGHDR, CDR2 SFDVKD, per germline. V dropped 1 base and J dropped 5 bases, with 11 bases sitting between them. The CDR3 has 16 residues. In DNA, the CDR3 is TGTGCCACCAGTGATTTTTGGGGGCGAAATAATTCACCCCTCCACTTT. Its protein is CATSDFWGRNNSPLHF.

The chain joins TRBV7-9 to TRBJ2-3; the match to TRBD2 covers 10 bases. The ends lost 5 bases at V and 4 bases at J; junction bases unmatched: 3. There are 14 residues in the CDR3. Looked up from germline, CDR1 is SEHNR and CDR2 is FQNEAQ (reference sequence). CDR3 coding DNA: TGTGCCAGCAGCCTCGGACTAGCGGCAGATACGCAGTATTTT. It yields the protein CASSLGLAADTQYF.

V and J are TRBV19 and TRBJ1-1, with a weak D call TRBD1 (5 bases). This CDR3 spans 16 amino acids. CDR1 is LNHDA and CDR2 is SQIVND in the germline V gene (reference sequence). V was shortened by 7 bases and J by 1 base, with 19 bases between the two germline ends. CDR3 coding DNA: TGTGCCAGTACCCGGGGGAGGGCCAGGCAGAACACTGAAGCTTTCTTT. As protein: CASTRGRARQNTEAFF.

The chain employs TRBV18 and TRBJ2-5, with 13 bases that match TRBD2. Germline V gives CDR1 KGHSH, CDR2 LQKENI. This CDR3 contains 16 residues. The V gene end was trimmed by 2 bases and the J gene end by 8 bases; junction bases not matched to a gene: 8. This CDR3 reads CASSPRTSGGIDTQYF. In DNA form, the CDR3 reads TGTGCCAGCTCACCAAGGACTAGCGGGGGTATCGATACCCAGTACTTC. Full variable domain (missing parts from reference TRBV18 and TRBJ2-5): NAGVMQNPRHLVRRRGQEARLRCSPMKGHSHVYWYRQLPEEGLKFMVYLQKENIIDESGMPKERFSAEFPKEGPSILRIQQVVRGDSAAYFCASSPRTSGGIDTQYFGPGTRLLVL.

Worth noting for this clone: The sample has other DNA sequences that encode this CDR3 too. The chain couples TRBV28 to TRBJ1-3; 7 nucleotides agree with TRBD1. The V gene's germline CDR1 is MDHEN and CDR2 SYDVKM. Trimming at V came to 5 bases and at J to 2 bases, leaving 3 bases not matched to a gene. The CDR3 has 14 residues. DNA for the CDR3: TGTGCCAGCAGTCTAGACAGGGCTGGAAACACCATATATTTT. This gives the protein CASSLDRAGNTIYF.

This clone was seen a single time. The V and J genes are TRBV5-6 and TRBJ2-1; 8 bases agree with TRBD2. J gave up 8 bases and V 3 bases, and 7 bases lay outside the gene matches. The CDR3 runs 14 residues. Germline CDR1 is SGHDT and CDR2 is YYEEEE. Written as DNA, the CDR3 is TGTGCCAGCAGCTCCGGGAGGGCCGATGATGAGCAGTTCTTC. Its protein product is CASSSGRADDEQFF.

The chain employs TRBV19 and TRBJ2-1, with 9 bases matching TRBD2. V lost 4 bases to trimming and J lost 4 bases; unmatched junction nucleotides: 14. Germline CDR1 is LNHDA and CDR2 is SQIVND (reference sequence). This CDR3 is built from 18 residues. CDR3 residues: CASSTPGLTSGPYNEQFF. The CDR3 nucleotides read TGTGCCAGTAGTACCCCCGGGCTGACTAGCGGACCTTACAATGAGCAGTTCTTC.

V is TRBV4-2 and J is TRBJ1-3; D call uncertain. Germline V CDR1 and CDR2: LGHNA, YNFKEQ. V was shortened by 1 base and J by 0 bases, with 10 bases between the two germline ends. The CDR3 totals 16 residues. DNA of the CDR3: TGTGCCAGCAGCCAAGCGGAGGCGACCTCTGGAAACACCATATATTTT. This translates into CASSQAEATSGNTIYF.

This rearrangement joins TRBV7-8 to TRBJ1-1, with 9 bases identical to TRBD1. Germline lookup yields CDR1 SGHVS and CDR2 FQNEAQ. The trim removed 5 bases at V and 1 base at J, leaving 2 bases unmatched. The CDR3 has 14 residues. CDR3 sequence: CASSPGQGNTEAFF. The CDR3 DNA reads TGTGCCAGCAGCCCGGGACAGGGGAACACTGAAGCTTTCTTT.

The chain couples TRBV5-1 to TRBJ2-1; TRBD1 matches 7 bases. Losses at the gene ends were 2 bases for V and 3 bases for J; bases not matched to a gene: 5. Germline lookup yields CDR1 SGHRS and CDR2 YFSETQ. The length of the CDR3 is 15 residues. CDR3 residues: CASSFPRQGYNEQFF. DNA of the CDR3: TGCGCCAGCAGCTTCCCGCGACAGGGCTACAATGAGCAGTTCTTC.

V is TRBV5-1 and J is TRBJ1-1; 7 bases agree with TRBD1. CDR3 length equals 13 residues. Trimming took 2 bases from V and 4 from J; bases not matched to a gene: 2. In germline, CDR1 is SGHRS, CDR2 YFSETQ. CDR3 coding DNA: TGCGCCAGCAGCTTCGCAGGGGGCACTGAAGCTTTCTTT. This codes for CASSFAGGTEAFF.

This clone was recorded only once. The chain uses TRBV27 and TRBJ1-5, with a weak D call TRBD1 (6 bases). Germline CDR1 and CDR2: MNHEY and SMNVEV (reference sequence). Trimming removed 5 bases at V and 1 base at J, with 12 bases between. This CDR3 spans 15 amino acids. The CDR3 sequence: CASSLRTESNQPQHF. The CDR3 region has the DNA TGTGCCAGCAGTCTTCGGACAGAGAGCAATCAGCCCCAGCATTTT.

The J gene is TRBJ2-7, the V gene TRBV7-9; a possible D gene is TRBD2 (6 bases). Trimming stripped 0 bases from V and 0 bases from J, with 18 bases between. Germline V gene sequence: CDR1 SEHNR, CDR2 FQNEAQ (reference sequence). The CDR3 has 18 amino acids. CDR3 sequence reads: CASSLARSSGSSSYEQYF. CDR3 bases: TGTGCCAGCAGCTTAGCCCGAAGTAGCGGATCAAGCTCCTACGAGCAGTACTTC.

The chain links TRBV12-3 or TRBV12-4 to TRBJ2-7; tentatively, D is TRBD2 (6 bases). CDR3 length equals 12 residues. Trimming left V 6 bases short and J 12 bases short, with 18 bases between. The CDR3 region is CASSAGTSPRYF. The CDR3 bases are TGTGCCAGCAGCGCGGGGACCTCTCCCCGGTACTTC.

This chain connects TRBV11-2 to TRBJ2-1; possible D gene TRBD1, 5 bases. The germline V gene encodes CDR1 SGHAT and CDR2 FQNNGV. With 5 bases removed from V and 4 bases from J, the gap between germline ends came to 15 bases. The CDR3 runs 15 residues. The CDR3 spells CASSLGADSYNEQFF. CDR3 DNA: TGTGCCAGCAGCCTAGGGGCCGACAGTTACAATGAGCAGTTCTTC.

The CDR3 loop reads CASSQRRVEDTIYF. The CDR3 DNA is TGCGCCAGCAGCCAAAGGAGGGTAGAGGACACCATATATTTT. The chain links TRBV4-1 to TRBJ1-3, with unresolved D. Trimming cost V 2 bases and J 8 bases, with 13 bases left between them. Germline CDR1 is MGHRA and CDR2 is YSYEKL. The length of the CDR3 is 14 residues.